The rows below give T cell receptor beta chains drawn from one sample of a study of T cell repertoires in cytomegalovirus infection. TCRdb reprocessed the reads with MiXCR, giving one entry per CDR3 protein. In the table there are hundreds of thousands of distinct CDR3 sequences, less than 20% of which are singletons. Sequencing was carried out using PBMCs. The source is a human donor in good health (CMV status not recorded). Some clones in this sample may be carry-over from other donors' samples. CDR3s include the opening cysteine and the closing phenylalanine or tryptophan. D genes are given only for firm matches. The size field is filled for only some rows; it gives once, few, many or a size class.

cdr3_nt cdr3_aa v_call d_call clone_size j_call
TGTGCCAGCAGTTTAAGTGTGGCCGAGAGCTCCTACAATGAGCAGTTCTTC CASSLSVAESSYNEQFF TRBV27 . . TRBJ2-1
TGTGCCAGCAGCCCACAGGGGGCCAGCTATGGCTACACCTTC CASSPQGASYGYTF TRBV12-3/TRBV12-4 TRBD1 many TRBJ1-2
TGTGCCAGCAGCGTTCGTCCCGGGGGCCCAGATACGCAGTATTTT CASSVRPGGPDTQYF TRBV9 . few TRBJ2-3
TGTGCCAGCAGCTTAGGAAGGGGTTATGGCTACACCTTC CASSLGRGYGYTF TRBV7-2 . many TRBJ1-2
TGTGCCAGCAGCTTATTGAGCACAGATACGCAGTATTTT CASSLLSTDTQYF TRBV7-9 . many TRBJ2-3
TGCGCCAGCAGCCAGGTGACAGGGGAATCACCCCTCCACTTT CASSQVTGESPLHF TRBV4-1 TRBD1 few TRBJ1-6
TGCGCCAGCAGCTTGGGGGCGACAGGGGGCCTTGATGAGCAGTTCTTC CASSLGATGGLDEQFF TRBV5-1 TRBD1 few TRBJ2-1
TGTGCCAGCGGGAGATTGGGCACTGAAGCTTTCTTT CASGRLGTEAFF TRBV12-3/TRBV12-4 . few TRBJ1-1
TGTGCCAGCAGCTCTCCCACAACTAATGAAAAACTGTTTTTT CASSSPTTNEKLFF TRBV7-2 . many TRBJ1-4
TGTGCCAGCAGGTCCGGACTAGCGGCGCAGTATTTT CASRSGLAAQYF TRBV7-2 TRBD2 many TRBJ2-3
TGTGCCAGCAGCCAGGGGCCCACAGGTTGGGGGGCTTACAATGAGCAGTTCTTC CASSQGPTGWGAYNEQFF TRBV7-2 . many TRBJ2-1
TGTGCCAGCAGCGACCCGACAGGGGCCCTAAATTCACCCCTCCACTTT CASSDPTGALNSPLHF TRBV9 TRBD1 few TRBJ1-6
TGTGCCAGCAGCTTAGCATACCGGGACAGCTACAATGAGCAGTTCTTC CASSLAYRDSYNEQFF TRBV7-9 TRBD1 few TRBJ2-1
TGTGCCAGCAGTTCCGGACAGGGGGGTTATAATGAAAAACTGTTTTTT CASSSGQGGYNEKLFF TRBV28 TRBD1 many TRBJ1-4
TGTGCCAGTAGTCCCCGGGTGGGCGAGCAGTACTTC CASSPRVGEQYF TRBV19 . many TRBJ2-7
TGCAGCGTGGGTGCACAGGGCTATGAGCAGTTCTTC CSVGAQGYEQFF TRBV29-1 . . TRBJ2-1
TGTGCCAGCAGCTTAGTAACGGGAGGGCCCTCGGGTGAGCAGTTCTTC CASSLVTGGPSGEQFF TRBV11-2 TRBD2 many TRBJ2-1
TGTGCCAGCAGCCAGGGGTGGACGGATTATGGCTACACCTTC CASSQGWTDYGYTF TRBV3-1 . . TRBJ1-2
TGTGCCAGCCAACAGACAGAGGGTAATTCACCCCTCCACTTT CASQQTEGNSPLHF TRBV2 . . TRBJ1-6
TGTGCCAGCGCCCCCCGGAGGGGATCCTCACCCCTCCACTTT CASAPRRGSSPLHF TRBV19 . many TRBJ1-6
TGTGTCCCTAGGGAGGAGACCTACGAGCAGTACTTC CVPREETYEQYF TRBV6-1 . many TRBJ2-7
TGTGCCAGCAGAAGACCGGGACTAGCAGGGGGTGAGCAGTTCTTC CASRRPGLAGGEQFF TRBV28 TRBD2 many TRBJ2-1
TGTGCCAGTAGTATATCGCGACGCCACGAGCAGTACTTC CASSISRRHEQYF TRBV19 . . TRBJ2-7
TGTGCCAGCCGCCCTAGGACAGGGCTTTTGAACACTGAAGCTTTCTTT CASRPRTGLLNTEAFF TRBV6-2/TRBV6-3 TRBD1 many TRBJ1-1